These 2 T cell receptor beta chains were sequenced from one sample in a study of human T cells and chemical hapten exposure. Time point of the sample: pre-sensitization, week 0. Treatment described: therapeutic diphenylcyclopropenone sensitization with weekly scalp DPC. Each CDR3 protein is one row after TCRdb ran MiXCR on the RACE reads. The data hold some 330,000 distinct CDR3 sequences, with 5.5% observed a single time. The starting material was whole blood, obtained in connection with sensitization to the hapten diphenylcyclopropenone (DPC). These receptors were collected from a woman younger than 30 with alopecia areata. Some clones in this sample may be carry-over from other donors' samples.

The rearrangement joins TRBV7-2 to TRBJ1-1; possible D gene TRBD1, 5 bases. The germline CDR1 and CDR2 sequences are SGHTA and FQGNSA. There are 13 residues in the CDR3. V shed 5 bases and J shed 4 bases, with 11 bases lying between them. CDR3 loop: CASSPVTGTEAFF. The CDR3 coding sequence is TGTGCCAGCAGCCCCGTAACAGGCACTGAAGCTTTCTTT.

Worth noting for this clonotype: At one end, the junction sequence differs from germline, possibly due to a read error. The chain recombines TRBV7-7 with TRBJ2-1, with 7 bases matching TRBD2. The CDR3 is made up of 17 amino acids. Germline lookup yields CDR1 SSHAT and CDR2 FNYEAQ (reference sequence). In DNA, the CDR3 is TGTGCTAGCAGCCCTCTGGGAGCGGGGCATTTCTACAATGAGCAGTTCTTC. Its protein product is CASSPLGAGHFYNEQFF. Looking up the rest from reference TRBV7-7 and TRBJ2-1 gives the full variable domain: GAGVSQSPRYKVTKRGQDVTLRCDPISSHATLYWYQQALGQGPEFLTYFNYEAQPDKSGLPSDRFSAERPEGSISTLTIQRTEQRDSAMYRCASSPLGAGHFYNEQFFGPGTRLTVL.